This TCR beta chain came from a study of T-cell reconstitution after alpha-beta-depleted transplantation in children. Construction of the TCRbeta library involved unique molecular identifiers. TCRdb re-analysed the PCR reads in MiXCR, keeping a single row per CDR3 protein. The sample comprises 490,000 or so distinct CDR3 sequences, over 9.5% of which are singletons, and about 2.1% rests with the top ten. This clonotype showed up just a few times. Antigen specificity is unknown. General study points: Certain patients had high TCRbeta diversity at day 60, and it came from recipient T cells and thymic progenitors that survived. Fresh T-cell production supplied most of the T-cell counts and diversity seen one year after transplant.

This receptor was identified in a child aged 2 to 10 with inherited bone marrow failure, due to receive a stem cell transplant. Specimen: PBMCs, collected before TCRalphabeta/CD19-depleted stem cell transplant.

As DNA, the CDR3 is TGCGCCAGCAGCTTGGCGGGACTCCTATACAATGAGCAGTTCTTC. The encoded protein is CASSLAGLLYNEQFF. The chain combines TRBV5-1 with TRBJ2-1; D may be TRBD2 (6 bases). The CDR3 sequence is 15 residues long. Trimming took 0 bases from V and 4 from J, leaving 11 bases between them. The germline V gene has CDR1 SGHRS and CDR2 YFSETQ. Full variable domain (missing parts from reference TRBV5-1 and TRBJ2-1): KAGVTQTPRYLIKTRGQQVTLSCSPISGHRSVSWYQQTPGQGLQFLFEYFSETQRNKGNFPGRFSGRQFSNSRSEMNVSTLELGDSALYLCASSLAGLLYNEQFFGPGTRLTVL.